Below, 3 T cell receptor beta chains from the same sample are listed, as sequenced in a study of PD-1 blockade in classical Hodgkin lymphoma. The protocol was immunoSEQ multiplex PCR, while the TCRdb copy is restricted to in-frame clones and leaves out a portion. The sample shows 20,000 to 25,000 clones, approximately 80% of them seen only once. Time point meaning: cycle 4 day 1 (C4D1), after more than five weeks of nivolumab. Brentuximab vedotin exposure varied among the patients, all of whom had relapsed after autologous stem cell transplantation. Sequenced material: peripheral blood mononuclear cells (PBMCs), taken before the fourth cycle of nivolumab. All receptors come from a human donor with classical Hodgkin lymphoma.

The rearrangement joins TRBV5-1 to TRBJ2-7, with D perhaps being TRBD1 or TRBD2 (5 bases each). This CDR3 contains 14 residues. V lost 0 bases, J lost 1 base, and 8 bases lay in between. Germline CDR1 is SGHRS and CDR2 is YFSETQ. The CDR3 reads CASSLARESYEQYF. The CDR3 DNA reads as TGCGCCAGCAGCTTGGCCAGGGAGTCCTACGAGCAGTACTTC. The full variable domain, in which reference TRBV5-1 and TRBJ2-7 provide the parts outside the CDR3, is KAGVTQTPRYLIKTRGQQVTLSCSPISGHRSVSWYQQTPGQGLQFLFEYFSETQRNKGNFPGRFSGRQFSNSRSEMNVSTLELGDSALYLCASSLARESYEQYFGPGTRLTVT.

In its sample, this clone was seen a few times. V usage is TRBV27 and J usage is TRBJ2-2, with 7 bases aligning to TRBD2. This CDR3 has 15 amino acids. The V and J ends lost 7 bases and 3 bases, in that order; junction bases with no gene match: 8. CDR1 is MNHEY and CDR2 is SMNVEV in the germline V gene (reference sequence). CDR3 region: CASTPERGYTGELFF. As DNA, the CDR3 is TGTGCCAGCACCCCCGAGCGGGGATACACCGGGGAGCTGTTTTTT.

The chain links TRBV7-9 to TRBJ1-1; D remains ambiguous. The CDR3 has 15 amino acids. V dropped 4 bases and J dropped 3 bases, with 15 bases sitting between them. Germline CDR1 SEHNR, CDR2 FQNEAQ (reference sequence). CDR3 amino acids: CASSWGGSPDTEAFF. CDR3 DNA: TGTGCCAGCAGCTGGGGAGGAAGCCCGGACACTGAAGCTTTCTTT.